The entry below describes one T cell receptor (beta chain). Its antigen is currently unknown. The data belong to a study of cytomegalovirus exposure and HLA in healthy donors. Study-wide background: Earlier work reported 95 million to 130 million unique TCR beta sequences from some 180 million T cells. Points from the study as a whole: V- and J-gene trimming in TCR beta was tied to a missense DCLRE1C variant by an analysis performed later.

Primers for the PCR totalled 60 Vbeta and 13 Jbeta. In the original analysis: There were about 86 million unique TCR beta chains by a later count, and some 11 million of them were shared. Some clones are missing from TCRdb's copy, which holds only in-frame ones; the method was immunoSEQ multiplex PCR. That table furnishes V, J and clone size, whereas the DNA furnished D and trimming. The table includes tens of thousands of clones, approximately 81% detected once. Germline-derived CDR1 and CDR2 are MNHEY and SVGAGI. CDR3 length equals 13 residues. The V end lost 0 bases, the J end lost 5 bases, and 8 bases lay between the germline ends.

The sample taken for sequencing was PBMCs. The V call is TRBV6-5, the J call TRBJ2-7; tentatively, D is TRBD2 (5 bases). The origin of this receptor is a woman in her 30s in good health and CMV-seropositive. CDR3: CASSYSGIHEQYF. DNA of the CDR3: TGTGCCAGCAGTTACTCCGGGATCCACGAGCAGTACTTC.